The rows below give T cell receptor beta chains drawn from one sample of a study of beta chain features in type 1 diabetes. Sequenced by immunoSEQ multiplex PCR; TCRdb stores in-frame clones only, minus some. The sample yields some 350,000 clones, around a tenth seen once. The material sequenced was central memory CD4+ T cells from blood. The receptors stem from a man aged 25-40 years with type 1 diabetes. CDR3s include the opening cysteine and the closing phenylalanine or tryptophan. D genes are given only for firm matches. The listing skips clone size in some rows; elsewhere it reads once, few, many or a size class.

clone_size: -
cdr3_length: 16
d_call: -
v_call: TRBV9
j_call: TRBJ2-2
cdr3_aa: CASSVAYPGYTGELFF
cdr3_nt: TGTGCCAGCAGCGTAGCTTATCCGGGTTACACCGGGGAGCTGTTTTTT

clone_size: few
cdr3_length: 15
d_call: -
v_call: TRBV7-3
j_call: TRBJ2-1
cdr3_aa: CASSLAGAGYNEQFF
cdr3_nt: TGTGCCAGCAGCTTAGCAGGGGCGGGGTACAATGAGCAGTTCTTC

clone_size: few
cdr3_length: 15
d_call: -
v_call: TRBV4-1
j_call: TRBJ1-5
cdr3_aa: CASSPFLNSNQPQHF
cdr3_nt: TGCGCCAGCAGCCCTTTTTTGAATAGCAATCAGCCCCAGCATTTT

clone_size: few
cdr3_length: 14
d_call: -
v_call: TRBV6-6
j_call: TRBJ2-3
cdr3_aa: CASSSGFSTDTQYF
cdr3_nt: TGTGCCAGCAGCTCGGGGTTCAGCACAGATACGCAGTATTTT

clone_size: few
cdr3_length: 13
d_call: -
v_call: TRBV7-8
j_call: TRBJ2-5
cdr3_aa: CASSLGGGETQYF
cdr3_nt: TGTGCCAGCAGCCTCGGAGGGGGAGAGACCCAGTACTTC

clone_size: few
cdr3_length: 15
d_call: -
v_call: TRBV7-9
j_call: TRBJ2-3
cdr3_aa: CASSLAGGSTDTQYF
cdr3_nt: TGTGCCAGCAGCTTAGCGGGAGGAAGCACAGATACGCAGTATTTT

clone_size: -
cdr3_length: 16
d_call: -
v_call: TRBV18
j_call: TRBJ2-4
cdr3_aa: CASSPPAGDPKNIQYF
cdr3_nt: TGTGCCAGCTCACCACCAGCAGGGGACCCCAAAAACATTCAGTACTTC

clone_size: -
cdr3_length: 15
d_call: -
v_call: TRBV11-2
j_call: TRBJ2-7
cdr3_aa: CASSLDRMTLYEQYF
cdr3_nt: TGTGCCAGCAGCTTAGACAGGATGACACTCTACGAGCAGTACTTC

clone_size: few
cdr3_length: 16
d_call: -
v_call: TRBV28
j_call: TRBJ2-6
cdr3_aa: CASSRDYRAGANVLTF
cdr3_nt: TGTGCCAGCAGTCGGGACTACAGGGCTGGGGCCAACGTCCTGACTTTC

clone_size: -
cdr3_length: 16
d_call: TRBD1
v_call: TRBV7-9
j_call: TRBJ1-4
cdr3_aa: CASSSRDRGSSEKLFF
cdr3_nt: TGTGCCAGCAGCTCTAGGGACAGGGGATCATCGGAAAAACTGTTTTTT

clone_size: -
cdr3_length: 14
d_call: -
v_call: TRBV6-6
j_call: TRBJ2-2
cdr3_aa: CAGSAQGSSGELFF
cdr3_nt: TGTGCCGGCTCGGCGCAGGGATCGAGCGGGGAGCTGTTTTTT